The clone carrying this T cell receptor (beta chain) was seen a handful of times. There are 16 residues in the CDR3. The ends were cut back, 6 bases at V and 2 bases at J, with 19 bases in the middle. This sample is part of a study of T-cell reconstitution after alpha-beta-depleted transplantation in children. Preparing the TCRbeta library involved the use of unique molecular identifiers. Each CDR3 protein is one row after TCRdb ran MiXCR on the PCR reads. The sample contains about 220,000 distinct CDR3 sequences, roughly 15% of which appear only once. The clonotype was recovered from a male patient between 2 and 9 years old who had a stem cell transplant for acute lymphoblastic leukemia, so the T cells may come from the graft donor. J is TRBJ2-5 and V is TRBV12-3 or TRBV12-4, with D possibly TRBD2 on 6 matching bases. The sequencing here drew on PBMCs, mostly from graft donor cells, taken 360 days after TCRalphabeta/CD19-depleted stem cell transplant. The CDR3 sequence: CASSRPPGGVQETQYF. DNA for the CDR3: TGTGCCAGCAGCCGTCCGCCGGGCGGGGTACAAGAGACCCAGTACTTC.